This T cell receptor beta chain was sequenced during a study of shared clonotypes between healthy human individuals (TCRdb year 2020). Background for the entire study: Three men and a couple of women, aged 18 to 49 years, made up the cohort. Per donor, three plates each were used for CD4 naive and CD4 memory, two for CD8 naive, and one for CD8 memory. Blood TCR repertoires of five healthy adults were deeply sequenced to estimate repertoire size and the extent of clonotype sharing between individuals. Different laboratories and diverse techniques were used to prepare libraries and sequence TCR repertoires, to increase sequencing depth and limit assay-specific biases. Leukapheresis yielded between about 0.85 and 9 billion PBMCs per donor. Here is what the overall study found, with its caveats: Pairwise subsampling led to the expectation that sequencing depth would affect the degree of clonotype sharing among donors. The genetic and exposure-history diversity represented was limited by the small number of donors. Larger estimated clonotype richness was generally found for naive subsets than for memory subsets. Sampling was restricted to blood, and TCR repertoires in tissues likely differ from the TCR repertoires found in blood. Incomplete sequencing was indicated by rarefaction of sorted-subset datasets, despite the large sequencing depth. Higher generation probabilities were observed for clonotypes shared by all four sorted-subset donors than for non-shared clonotypes. Approximately 4.8% of naive CD4, approximately 3.7% of naive CD8, 2.3% of memory CD4, and 0.4% of memory CD8 clonotypes were shared across a few donors.

TCR CDR3 regions were amplified from genomic DNA by multiplex PCR using the deep immunoSEQ assay. Extracted genomic DNA from each cell subset was distributed evenly across all wells of several immunoSEQ 96-well plates, and each plate was treated as a replicate. For sorted subsets, roughly 190 ng of genomic DNA, equivalent to 25,000 to 35,000 T cell genomes, went into each replicate PCR. Purified libraries were quantified with a Qubit 3.0 fluorometer, sized on a Bioanalyzer 2100, and re-quantified with the KAPA Library Quantification kit. A separate single-read 150-cycle Illumina NextSeq 550 flow cell was used to sequence each immunoSEQ 96-well plate. The paper's processing steps were these. The immunoSEQ output contained only junctional sequences without quality scores, so filtering could not match that applied to full-length reads. To assign V/J genes and CDR3, sequences were annotated using PyIR, a Python wrapper for IgBLAST v1.9, with IMGT germline references. Reads were removed for weak V/J assignments (E-value above 1e-6), missing CDR3, stop codons, out-of-frame junctions, or ambiguous translated residues. V3J clonotypes were defined by identical inferred V gene, J gene, and CDR3 amino acid sequence. Percentage overlap between repertoires was computed as shared unique clonotypes divided by the size of the smaller repertoire. Repertoire richness was assessed with RTK rarefaction, the Chao1 estimator, and Recon v2.1 estimates of unobserved clonotypes. OLGA was used to compute generation probabilities for all TCRbeta clonotypes that the gDNA method yielded from a handful of donors. Imported from immuneACCESS, the table was reduced by TCRdb to in-frame sequences with V and J called. These copies leave out some clones; in studies compared against another copy, an unresolved V gene accounts for under half, and the cause of the remainder is not known. V and J calls and clone size are as listed in that table; D and trimming were resolved from the DNA. The sample table shows around 2,000,000 clones, and less than 95% are seen once. Clones ranked in the top ten supply 0.9% to 1.3% of the sample.

In regard to this clone: Its antigen is currently not known. No base quality information exists; no much larger clone differs at one position.

CD8 naive samples were CD45RO-negative cells positively selected for CCR7, giving a CD45RA+CCR7+ population that excluded TemRA cells. Healthy HIV-negative adults with no recently reported acute infections or vaccinations were included as donors. All donors were Caucasian adults living in Nashville, Tennessee, USA. After blood collection by leukapheresis, PBMCs were isolated using Ficoll-Histopaque density gradient centrifugation and then cryopreserved in the vapor phase of liquid nitrogen. Analytical flow cytometry was used to check the purity and quantity of each magnetically sorted T cell population. Genomic DNA was isolated from every sorted fraction and measured by UV absorbance on a Nanodrop 2000c. From cysteine to phenylalanine, the CDR3 is 14 amino acids long. The only DNA kept is the CDR3, 42 bases in frame from the first base. V is shortened by 5 bases, J by 3 bases, and the region joining them spans 14 bases. The germline V gene encodes CDR1 MNHEY and CDR2 SMNVEV (reference sequence).

Sample: naive CD8+ T cells sorted from blood. The cell subset or site label of this sample denotes: CD45RA+CCR7+. The sequence joins TRBV27 to TRBJ2-7; the D gene remains uncertain. The origin of this receptor is a man aged 18-30 years in good health. The CDR3 reads CASSPQPSYYEQYF. The DNA sequence follows: TGTGCCAGCAGTCCCCAACCGAGCTACTACGAGCAGTACTTC.